The source of this T cell receptor beta chain is a study of blood T cell repertoires in COVID-19. The protocol was immunoSEQ multiplex PCR, while the TCRdb copy is restricted to in-frame clones and leaves out a portion. The repertoire holds approximately 70,000 clones, roughly three quarters seen once, with 5% to 6.5% in the top ten. Trimming cost V 3 bases and J 2 bases, with 10 bases left between them. The CDR3 loop spans 14 amino acids. The germline V gene has CDR1 KGHSH and CDR2 LQKENI. This receptor was obtained from a woman aged 60 to 75 with acute or convalescent COVID-19. The chain carries TRBV18 and TRBJ1-1; perhaps TRBD1 as D (6 bases). The sample was peripheral blood. CDR3 sequence (DNA): TGTGCCAGCTCACCGCCGGACAGAAACACTGAAGCTTTCTTT. This sequence encodes CASSPPDRNTEAFF.